Below are 4 T cell receptor beta chains sequenced from a single sample in a study of blood T cell repertoires in COVID-19 (dated by TCRdb to about 2020). Library preparation employed the immunoSEQ multiplex PCR assay. The table was pulled from immuneACCESS by TCRdb, which kept in-frame rearrangements only. Such tables lose some clones; where checked, under half of the loss comes from unresolved V genes, and the rest has no known cause. The sample table shows tens of thousands of clones, and around 86% are seen once. The ten largest clonotypes hold 2.5% to 3% of the sample. The sample taken for sequencing was peripheral blood. These receptors all come from a man at least 80 years old with acute or convalescent COVID-19.

The chain combines TRBV19 with TRBJ1-4; 8 positions agree with TRBD1. Per the germline V gene, CDR1 is LNHDA and CDR2 is SQIVND (reference sequence). The CDR3 extends over 19 amino acids. With V trimmed by 6 bases and J by 7 bases, 22 bases remained unmatched. CDR3 protein: CASSQGQGRVPIDFEKLFF. The CDR3 DNA reads as TGTGCCAGTAGCCAAGGACAGGGAAGGGTCCCGATAGATTTTGAAAAACTGTTTTTT.

The gene calls are TRBV6-4 and TRBJ2-1; the match to TRBD2 covers 11 bases. In germline, CDR1 is MRHNA, CDR2 SNTAGT. The CDR3 totals 16 residues. The junction had 13 bases not matched to a gene; V was cut back by 6 bases and J by 9 bases. The CDR3 nucleotides are TGTGCCAGCAGCCCCGGGACTAGCGGCCCGAGTGGTGAGCAGTTCTTC. As protein: CASSPGTSGPSGEQFF.

This chain links TRBV10-2 with TRBJ2-1; 8 bases fit TRBD2. The CDR3 totals 13 residues. With 6 bases clipped from V and 13 bases from J, the junction kept 11 bases outside the gene matches. The germline CDR1 and CDR2 sequences are WSHSY and SAAADI. This CDR3 is CASRAGGATQQFF. CDR3 bases: TGCGCCAGCAGGGCGGGGGGAGCAACCCAACAGTTCTTC.

This chain connects TRBV6-1 to TRBJ1-1, with no clear D. This CDR3 is 16 amino acids long. The V gene's germline CDR1 is MNHNS and CDR2 SASEGT. V was pared by 3 bases and J by 1 base, with 15 bases between. This CDR3 reads CASSEWQAIWNTEAFF. For the CDR3, the DNA is TGTGCCAGCAGTGAGTGGCAGGCTATTTGGAACACTGAAGCTTTCTTT.